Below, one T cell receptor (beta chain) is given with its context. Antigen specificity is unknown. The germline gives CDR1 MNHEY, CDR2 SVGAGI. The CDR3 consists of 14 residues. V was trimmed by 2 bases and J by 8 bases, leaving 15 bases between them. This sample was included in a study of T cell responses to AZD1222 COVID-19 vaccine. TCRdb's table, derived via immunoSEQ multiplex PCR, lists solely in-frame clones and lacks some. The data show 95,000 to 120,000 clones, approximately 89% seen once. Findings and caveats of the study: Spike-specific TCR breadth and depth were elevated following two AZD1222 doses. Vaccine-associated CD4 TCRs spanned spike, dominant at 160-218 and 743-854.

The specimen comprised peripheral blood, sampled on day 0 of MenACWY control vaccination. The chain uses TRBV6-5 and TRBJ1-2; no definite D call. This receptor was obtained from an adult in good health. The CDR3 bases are TGTGCCAGCAGTTACCCCCCCGGTATCGACGGCTACACCTTC. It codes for CASSYPPGIDGYTF.